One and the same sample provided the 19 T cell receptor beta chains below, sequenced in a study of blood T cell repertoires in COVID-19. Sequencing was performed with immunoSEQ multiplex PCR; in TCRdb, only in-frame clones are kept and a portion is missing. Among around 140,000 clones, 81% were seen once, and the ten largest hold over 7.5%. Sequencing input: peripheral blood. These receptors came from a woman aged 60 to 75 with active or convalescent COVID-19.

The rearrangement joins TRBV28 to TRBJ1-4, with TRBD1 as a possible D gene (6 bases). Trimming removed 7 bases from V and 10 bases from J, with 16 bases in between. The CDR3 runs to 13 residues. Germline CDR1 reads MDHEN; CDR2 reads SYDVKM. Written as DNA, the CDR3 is TGTGCCAGCAACCCGACAGGTACTCCAAAACTGTTTTTT. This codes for CASNPTGTPKLFF.

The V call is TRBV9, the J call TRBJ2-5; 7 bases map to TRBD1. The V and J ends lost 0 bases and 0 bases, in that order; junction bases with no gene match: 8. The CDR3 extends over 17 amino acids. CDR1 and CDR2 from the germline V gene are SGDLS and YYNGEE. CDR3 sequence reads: CASSVGGDSIYQETQYF. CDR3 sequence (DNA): TGTGCCAGCAGCGTAGGAGGGGACAGCATCTACCAAGAGACCCAGTACTTC.

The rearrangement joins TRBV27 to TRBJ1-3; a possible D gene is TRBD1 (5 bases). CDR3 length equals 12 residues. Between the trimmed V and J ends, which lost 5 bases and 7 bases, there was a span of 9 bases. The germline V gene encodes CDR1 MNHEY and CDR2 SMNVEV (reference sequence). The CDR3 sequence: CASSTGGNTIYF. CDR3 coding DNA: TGTGCCAGCAGTACTGGGGGGAACACCATATATTTT.

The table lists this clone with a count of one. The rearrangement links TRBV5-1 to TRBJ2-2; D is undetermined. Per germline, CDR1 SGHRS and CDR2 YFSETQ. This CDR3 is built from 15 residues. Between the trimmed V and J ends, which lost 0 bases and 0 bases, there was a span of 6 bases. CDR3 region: CASSLGQTNTGELFF. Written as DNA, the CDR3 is TGCGCCAGCAGCTTGGGCCAGACGAACACCGGGGAGCTGTTTTTT. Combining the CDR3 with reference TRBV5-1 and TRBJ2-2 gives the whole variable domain KAGVTQTPRYLIKTRGQQVTLSCSPISGHRSVSWYQQTPGQGLQFLFEYFSETQRNKGNFPGRFSGRQFSNSRSEMNVSTLELGDSALYLCASSLGQTNTGELFFGEGSRLTVL.

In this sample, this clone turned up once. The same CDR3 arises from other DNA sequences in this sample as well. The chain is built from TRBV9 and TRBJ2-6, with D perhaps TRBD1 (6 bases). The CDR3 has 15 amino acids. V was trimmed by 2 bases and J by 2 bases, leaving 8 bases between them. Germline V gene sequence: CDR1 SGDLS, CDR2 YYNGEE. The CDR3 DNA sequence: TGTGCCAGCAGCGTTGGGGGCACTGGGGCCAACGTCCTGACTTTC. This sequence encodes CASSVGGTGANVLTF. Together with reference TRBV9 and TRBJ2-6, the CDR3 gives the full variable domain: DSGVTQTPKHLITATGQRVTLRCSPRSGDLSVYWYQQSLDQGLQFLIQYYNGEERAKGNILERFSAQQFPDLHSELNLSSLELGDSALYFCASSVGGTGANVLTFGAGSRLTVL.

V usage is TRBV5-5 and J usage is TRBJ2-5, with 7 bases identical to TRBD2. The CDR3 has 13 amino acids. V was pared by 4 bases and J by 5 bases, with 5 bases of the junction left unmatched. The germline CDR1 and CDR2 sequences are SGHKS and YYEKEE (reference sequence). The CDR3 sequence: CASSPTSRETQYF. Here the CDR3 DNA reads TGTGCCAGCAGCCCGACTAGCAGGGAGACCCAGTACTTC.

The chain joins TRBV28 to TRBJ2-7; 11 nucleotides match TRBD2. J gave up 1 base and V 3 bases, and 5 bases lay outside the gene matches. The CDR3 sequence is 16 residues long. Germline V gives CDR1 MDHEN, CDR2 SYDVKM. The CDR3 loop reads CASSFTTSGSSYEQYF. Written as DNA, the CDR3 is TGTGCCAGCAGTTTCACCACTAGCGGGAGTTCCTACGAGCAGTACTTC.

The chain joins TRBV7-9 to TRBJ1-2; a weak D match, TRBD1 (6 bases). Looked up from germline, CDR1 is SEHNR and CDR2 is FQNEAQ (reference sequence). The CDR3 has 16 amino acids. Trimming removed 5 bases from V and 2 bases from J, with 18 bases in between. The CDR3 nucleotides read TGTGCCAGCAGCCCCCAGCTTGACAGGATCAACTATGGCTACACCTTC. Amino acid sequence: CASSPQLDRINYGYTF.

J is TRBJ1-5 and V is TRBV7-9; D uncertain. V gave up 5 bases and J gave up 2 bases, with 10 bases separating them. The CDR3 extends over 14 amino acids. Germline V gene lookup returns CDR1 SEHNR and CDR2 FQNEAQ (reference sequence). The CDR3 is CASSLSIGNQPQHF. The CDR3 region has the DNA TGTGCCAGCAGCCTGTCTATTGGCAATCAGCCCCAGCATTTT.

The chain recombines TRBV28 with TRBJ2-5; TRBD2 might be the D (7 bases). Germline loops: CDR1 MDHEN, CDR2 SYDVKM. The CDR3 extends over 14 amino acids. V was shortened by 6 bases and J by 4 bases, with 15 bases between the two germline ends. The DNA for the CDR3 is TGTGCCAGCAGCGCGGGGGCTGGGGGAGAGACCCAGTACTTC. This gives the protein CASSAGAGGETQYF.

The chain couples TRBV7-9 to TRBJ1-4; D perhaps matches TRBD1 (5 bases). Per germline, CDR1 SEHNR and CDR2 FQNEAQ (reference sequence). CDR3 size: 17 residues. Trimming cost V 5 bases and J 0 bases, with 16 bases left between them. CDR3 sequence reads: CASSSVQGGPTNEKLFF. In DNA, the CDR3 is TGTGCCAGCAGCAGCGTTCAGGGAGGTCCAACTAATGAAAAACTGTTTTTT.

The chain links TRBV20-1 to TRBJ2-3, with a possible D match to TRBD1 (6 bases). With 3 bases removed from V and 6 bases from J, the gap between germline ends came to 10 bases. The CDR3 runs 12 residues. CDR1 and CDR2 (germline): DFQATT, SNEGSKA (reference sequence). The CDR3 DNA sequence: TGCAGTGCTAGTGCAGGGGCGGATACGCAGTATTTT. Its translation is CSASAGADTQYF.

The CDR3 sequence: CASRPGGFNSPLHF. CDR3 nucleotides: TGTGCCAGCAGGCCAGGGGGTTTTAATTCACCCCTCCACTTT. The J gene is TRBJ1-6, the V gene TRBV6-5; 7 bases match TRBD1. CDR1 and CDR2 from the germline V gene are MNHEY and SVGAGI. V gave up 6 bases and J gave up 6 bases; unmatched junction bases: 5. The CDR3 loop spans 14 amino acids.

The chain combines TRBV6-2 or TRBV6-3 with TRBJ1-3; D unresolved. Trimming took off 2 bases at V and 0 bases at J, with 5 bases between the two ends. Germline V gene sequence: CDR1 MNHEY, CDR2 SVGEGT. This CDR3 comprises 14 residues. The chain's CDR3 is CASSYGSSGNTIYF. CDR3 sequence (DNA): TGTGCCAGCAGTTACGGGAGCTCTGGAAACACCATATATTTT.

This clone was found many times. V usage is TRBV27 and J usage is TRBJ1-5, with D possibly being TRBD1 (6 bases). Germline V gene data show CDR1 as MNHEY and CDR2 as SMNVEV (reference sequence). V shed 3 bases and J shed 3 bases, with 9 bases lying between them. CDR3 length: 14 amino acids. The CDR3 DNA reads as TGTGCCAGCAGTTTGGACAGCCCCAATCAGCCCCAGCATTTT. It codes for CASSLDSPNQPQHF.

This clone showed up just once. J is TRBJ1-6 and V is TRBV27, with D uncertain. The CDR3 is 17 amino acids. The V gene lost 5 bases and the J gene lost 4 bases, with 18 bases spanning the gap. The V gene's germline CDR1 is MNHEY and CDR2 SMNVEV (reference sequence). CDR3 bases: TGTGCCAGCAGTACGAGACAAGGAATGGTATATAATTCACCCCTCCACTTT. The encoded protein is CASSTRQGMVYNSPLHF.

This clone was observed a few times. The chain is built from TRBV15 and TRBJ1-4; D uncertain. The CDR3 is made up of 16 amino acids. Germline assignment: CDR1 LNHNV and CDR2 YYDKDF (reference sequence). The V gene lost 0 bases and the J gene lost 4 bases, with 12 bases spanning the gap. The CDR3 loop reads CATSRDYPGINEKLFF. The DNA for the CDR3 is TGTGCCACCAGCAGAGATTATCCGGGTATTAATGAAAAACTGTTTTTT.

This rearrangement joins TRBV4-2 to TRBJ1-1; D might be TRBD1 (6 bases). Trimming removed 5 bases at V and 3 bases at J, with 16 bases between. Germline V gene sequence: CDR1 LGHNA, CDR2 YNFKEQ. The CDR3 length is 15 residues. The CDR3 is CASSARSGADTEAFF. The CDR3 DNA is TGTGCCAGCAGCGCTCGATCAGGGGCGGACACTGAAGCTTTCTTT.

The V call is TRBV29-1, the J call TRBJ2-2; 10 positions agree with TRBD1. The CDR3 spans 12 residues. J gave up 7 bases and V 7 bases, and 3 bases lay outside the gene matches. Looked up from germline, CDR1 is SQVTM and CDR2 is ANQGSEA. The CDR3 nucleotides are TGCAGCGGCGGACAGGGGGACGGGGAGCTGTTTTTT. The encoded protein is CSGGQGDGELFF.